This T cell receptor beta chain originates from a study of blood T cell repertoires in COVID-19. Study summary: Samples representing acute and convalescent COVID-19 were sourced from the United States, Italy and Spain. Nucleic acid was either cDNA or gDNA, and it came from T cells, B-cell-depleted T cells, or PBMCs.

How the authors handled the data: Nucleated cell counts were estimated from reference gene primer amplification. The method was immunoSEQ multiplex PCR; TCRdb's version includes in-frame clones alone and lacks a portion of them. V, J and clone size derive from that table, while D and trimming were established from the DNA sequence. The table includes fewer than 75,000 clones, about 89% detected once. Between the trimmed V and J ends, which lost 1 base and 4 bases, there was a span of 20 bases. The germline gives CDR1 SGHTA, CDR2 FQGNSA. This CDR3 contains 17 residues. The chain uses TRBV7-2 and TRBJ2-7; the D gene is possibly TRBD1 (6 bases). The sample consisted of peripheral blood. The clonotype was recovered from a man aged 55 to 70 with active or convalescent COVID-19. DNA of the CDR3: TGTGCCAGCAGCTTAGTAGCTGGTGGGGGCCGCTCTTACGAGCAGTACTTC. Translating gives CASSLVAGGGRSYEQYF.